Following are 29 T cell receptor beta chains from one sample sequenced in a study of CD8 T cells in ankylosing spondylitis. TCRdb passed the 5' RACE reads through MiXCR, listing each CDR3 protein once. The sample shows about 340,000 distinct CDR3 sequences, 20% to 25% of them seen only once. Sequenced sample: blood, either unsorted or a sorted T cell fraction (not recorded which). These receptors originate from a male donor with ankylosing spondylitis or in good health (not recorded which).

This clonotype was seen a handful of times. The CDR3 loop reads CASSPEAGAPAVDTQYF. The CDR3 DNA reads TGTGCCAGCAGTCCCGAAGCGGGGGCCCCCGCGGTAGATACGCAGTATTTT. J is TRBJ2-3 and V is TRBV28, with 8 bases fitting TRBD2. The CDR3 spans 17 residues. Germline CDR1 MDHEN, CDR2 SYDVKM. The V segment lost 5 bases and the J segment 5 bases; nucleotides outside the gene matches: 15.

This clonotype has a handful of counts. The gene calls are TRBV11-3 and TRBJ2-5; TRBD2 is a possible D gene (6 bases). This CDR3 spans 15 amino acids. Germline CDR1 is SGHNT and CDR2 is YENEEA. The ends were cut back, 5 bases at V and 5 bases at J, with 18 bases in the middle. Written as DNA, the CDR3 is TGTGCCAGCAGCCCCGGGGCCGGAGGGATGGAGACCCAGTACTTC. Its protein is CASSPGAGGMETQYF.

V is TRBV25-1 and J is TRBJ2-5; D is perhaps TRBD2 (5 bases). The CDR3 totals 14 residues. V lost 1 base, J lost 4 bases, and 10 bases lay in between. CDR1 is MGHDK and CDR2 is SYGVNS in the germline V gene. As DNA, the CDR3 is TGTGCCAGCAGTGAATTAATTAGCGCAGAGACCCAGTACTTC. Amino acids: CASSELISAETQYF.

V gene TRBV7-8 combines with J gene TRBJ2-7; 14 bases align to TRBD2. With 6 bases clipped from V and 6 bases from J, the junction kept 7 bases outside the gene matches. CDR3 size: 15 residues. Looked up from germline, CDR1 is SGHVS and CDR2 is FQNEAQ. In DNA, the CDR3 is TGTGCCAGCAGTTTGACTAGCGGGGGGGCAGGCGAGCAGTACTTC. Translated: CASSLTSGGAGEQYF.

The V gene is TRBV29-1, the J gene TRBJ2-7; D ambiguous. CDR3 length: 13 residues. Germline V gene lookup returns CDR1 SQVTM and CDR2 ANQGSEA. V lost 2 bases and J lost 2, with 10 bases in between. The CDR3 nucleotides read TGCAGCGTTGAACAGGACGGGCCCTACGAGCAGTACTTC. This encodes CSVEQDGPYEQYF.

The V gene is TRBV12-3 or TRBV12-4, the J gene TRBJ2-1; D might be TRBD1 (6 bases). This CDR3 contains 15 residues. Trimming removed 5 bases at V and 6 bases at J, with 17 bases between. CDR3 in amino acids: CASSPPRGGSNEQFF. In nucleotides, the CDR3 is TGTGCCAGCAGTCCCCCTAGAGGGGGTTCCAATGAGCAGTTCTTC.

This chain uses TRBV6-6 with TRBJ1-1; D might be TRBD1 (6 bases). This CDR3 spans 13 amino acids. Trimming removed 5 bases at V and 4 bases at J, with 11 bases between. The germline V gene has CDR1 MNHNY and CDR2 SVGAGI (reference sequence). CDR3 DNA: TGTGCCAGCAGTCAAAGGGGGGGCACTGAAGCTTTCTTT. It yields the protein CASSQRGGTEAFF.

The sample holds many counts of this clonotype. DNA of the CDR3: TGCAGTGCTAGACCTCAGACTAGTGTAAACACCGGGGAGCTGTTTTTT. As protein: CSARPQTSVNTGELFF. The J gene is TRBJ2-2, the V gene TRBV20-1; a weak D match, TRBD2 (6 bases). Per germline, CDR1 DFQATT and CDR2 SNEGSKA (reference sequence). V was trimmed by 2 bases and J by 2 bases, leaving 15 bases between them. The CDR3 totals 16 residues.

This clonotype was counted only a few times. CDR3 in amino acids: CAWRGDGGLDTQYF. CDR3 sequence (DNA): TGTGCCTGGAGGGGGGACGGGGGCTTGGATACGCAGTATTTT. This chain uses TRBV30 with TRBJ2-3, with D possibly being TRBD1 or TRBD2 (6 bases each). The V end was cut by 3 bases, the J end by 6 bases, with 16 bases between. Germline V gene sequence: CDR1 GTSNPN, CDR2 SVGIG (reference sequence). This CDR3 comprises 14 residues.

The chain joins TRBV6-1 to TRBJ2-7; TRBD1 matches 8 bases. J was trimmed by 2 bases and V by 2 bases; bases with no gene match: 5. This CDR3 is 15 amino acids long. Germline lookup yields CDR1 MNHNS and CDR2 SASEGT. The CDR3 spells CASSEFPTGAYEQYF. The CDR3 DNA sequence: TGTGCCAGCAGTGAATTCCCGACAGGGGCCTACGAGCAGTACTTC.

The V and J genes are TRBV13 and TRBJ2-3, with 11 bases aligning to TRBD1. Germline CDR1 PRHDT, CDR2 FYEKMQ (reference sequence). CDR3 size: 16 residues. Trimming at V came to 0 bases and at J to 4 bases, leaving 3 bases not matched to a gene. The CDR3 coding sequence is TGTGCCAGCAGCTTAGGCCCGGGACAGGGGGCAGATACGCAGTATTTT. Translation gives CASSLGPGQGADTQYF.

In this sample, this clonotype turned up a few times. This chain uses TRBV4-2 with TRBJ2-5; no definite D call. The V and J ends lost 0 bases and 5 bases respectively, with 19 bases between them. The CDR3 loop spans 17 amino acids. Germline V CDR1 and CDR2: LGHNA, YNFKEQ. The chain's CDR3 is CASSQERSTAAVETQYF. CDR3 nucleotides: TGTGCCAGCAGCCAAGAACGTTCCACGGCGGCCGTGGAGACCCAGTACTTC.

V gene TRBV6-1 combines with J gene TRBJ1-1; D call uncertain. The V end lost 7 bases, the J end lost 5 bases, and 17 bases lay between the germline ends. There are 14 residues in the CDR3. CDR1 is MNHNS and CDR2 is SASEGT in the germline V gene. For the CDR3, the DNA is TGTGCCAGCACCCTTTGGGCGGGAGGAACTGAAGCTTTCTTT. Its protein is CASTLWAGGTEAFF.

The DNA for the CDR3 is TGTGCCAGCAGCTTGGGGACCTATACCGGGGAGCTGTTTTTT. Translation: CASSLGTYTGELFF. The chain is built from TRBV5-6 and TRBJ2-2; no firm D call. Per germline, CDR1 SGHDT and CDR2 YYEEEE. The V and J ends lost 0 bases and 5 bases respectively, with 8 bases between them. The CDR3 sequence is 14 residues long.

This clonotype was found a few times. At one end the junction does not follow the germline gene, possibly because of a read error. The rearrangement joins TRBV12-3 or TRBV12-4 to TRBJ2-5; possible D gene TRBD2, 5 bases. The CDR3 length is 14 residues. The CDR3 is CACREKRTQETQYF. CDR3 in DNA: TGTGCCTGCAGAGAGAAGCGGACCCAAGAGACCCAGTACTTC.

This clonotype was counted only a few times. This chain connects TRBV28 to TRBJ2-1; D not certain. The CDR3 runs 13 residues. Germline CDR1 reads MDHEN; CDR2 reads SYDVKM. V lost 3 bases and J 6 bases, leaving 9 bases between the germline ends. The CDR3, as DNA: TGTGCCAGCAGTTTGATCCGAACCAATGAGCAGTTCTTC. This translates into CASSLIRTNEQFF.

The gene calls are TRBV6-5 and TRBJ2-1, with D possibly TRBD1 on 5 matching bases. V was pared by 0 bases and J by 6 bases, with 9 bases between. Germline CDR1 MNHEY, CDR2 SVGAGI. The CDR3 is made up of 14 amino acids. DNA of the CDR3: TGTGCCAGCAGTTACTCGTCCAGGGTCAATGAGCAGTTCTTC. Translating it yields CASSYSSRVNEQFF.

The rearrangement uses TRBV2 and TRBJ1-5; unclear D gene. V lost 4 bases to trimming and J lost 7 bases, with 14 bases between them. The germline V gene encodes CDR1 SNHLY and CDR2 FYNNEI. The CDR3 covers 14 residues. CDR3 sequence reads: CASSGDNTRQPQHF. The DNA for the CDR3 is TGTGCCAGCAGTGGCGACAACACCAGACAGCCCCAGCATTTT.

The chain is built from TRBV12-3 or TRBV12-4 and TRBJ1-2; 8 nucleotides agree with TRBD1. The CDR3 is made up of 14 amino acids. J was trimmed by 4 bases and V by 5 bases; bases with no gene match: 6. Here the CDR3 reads CASSPGQATYGYTF. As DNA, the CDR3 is TGTGCCAGCAGTCCGGGACAGGCGACCTATGGCTACACCTTC.

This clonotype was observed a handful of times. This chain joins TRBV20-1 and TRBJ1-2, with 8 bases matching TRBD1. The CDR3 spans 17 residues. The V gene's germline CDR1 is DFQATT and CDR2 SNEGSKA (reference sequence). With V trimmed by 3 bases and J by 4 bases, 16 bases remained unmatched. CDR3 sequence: CSARDWTGTSQIYGYTF. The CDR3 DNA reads TGCAGTGCTAGGGACTGGACAGGGACATCGCAGATCTATGGCTACACCTTC.

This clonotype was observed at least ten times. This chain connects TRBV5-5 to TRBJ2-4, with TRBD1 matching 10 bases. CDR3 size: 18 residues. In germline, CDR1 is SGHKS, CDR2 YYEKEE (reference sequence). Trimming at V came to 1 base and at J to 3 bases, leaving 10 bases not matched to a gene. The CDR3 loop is CASSLTDRGDLVKNIQYF. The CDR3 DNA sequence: TGTGCCAGCAGCTTGACGGACAGGGGGGATTTGGTCAAAAACATTCAGTACTTC.

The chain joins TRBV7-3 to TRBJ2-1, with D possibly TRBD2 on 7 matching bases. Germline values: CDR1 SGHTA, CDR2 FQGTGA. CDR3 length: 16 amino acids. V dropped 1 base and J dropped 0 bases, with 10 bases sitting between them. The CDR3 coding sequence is TGTGCCAGCAGCTTAAACGGGGGGCTCTCCTACAATGAGCAGTTCTTC. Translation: CASSLNGGLSYNEQFF.

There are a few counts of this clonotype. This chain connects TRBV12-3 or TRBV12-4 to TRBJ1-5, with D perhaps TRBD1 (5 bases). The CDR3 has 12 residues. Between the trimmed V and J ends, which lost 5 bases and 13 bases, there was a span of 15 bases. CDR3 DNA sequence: TGTGCCAGCAGTCCGGGGGGAACAGATCAGCATTTT. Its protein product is CASSPGGTDQHF.

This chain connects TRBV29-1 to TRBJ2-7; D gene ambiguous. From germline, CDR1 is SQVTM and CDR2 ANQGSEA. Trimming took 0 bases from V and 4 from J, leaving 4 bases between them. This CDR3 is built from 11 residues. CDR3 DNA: TGCAGCGTTGAAGACCAGTACGAGCAGTACTTC. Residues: CSVEDQYEQYF.

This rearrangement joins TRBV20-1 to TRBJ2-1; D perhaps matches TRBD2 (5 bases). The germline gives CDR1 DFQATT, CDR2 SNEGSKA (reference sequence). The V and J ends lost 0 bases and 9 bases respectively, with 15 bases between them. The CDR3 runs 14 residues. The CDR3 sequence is CSARDVFGSFEQFF. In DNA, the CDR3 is TGCAGTGCTAGAGATGTGTTTGGGAGCTTTGAGCAGTTCTTC.

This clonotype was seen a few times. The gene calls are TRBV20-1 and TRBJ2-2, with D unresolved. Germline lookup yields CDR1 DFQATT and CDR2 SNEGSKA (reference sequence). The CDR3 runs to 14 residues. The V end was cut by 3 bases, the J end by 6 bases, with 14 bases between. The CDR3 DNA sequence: TGCAGTGCTAGGCGTTCTCCCGGCTCCGGGGAGCTGTTTTTT. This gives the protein CSARRSPGSGELFF.

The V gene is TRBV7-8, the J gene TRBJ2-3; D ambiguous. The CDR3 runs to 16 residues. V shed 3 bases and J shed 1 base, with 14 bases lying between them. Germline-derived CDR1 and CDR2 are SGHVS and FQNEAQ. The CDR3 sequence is CASSFLAVTGTDTQYF. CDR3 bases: TGTGCCAGCAGCTTTTTAGCAGTTACGGGCACAGATACGCAGTATTTT.

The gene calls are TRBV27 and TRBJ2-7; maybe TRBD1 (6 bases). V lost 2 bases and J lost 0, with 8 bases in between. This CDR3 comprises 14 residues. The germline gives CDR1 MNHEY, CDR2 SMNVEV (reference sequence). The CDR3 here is CASSLRGTSYEQYF. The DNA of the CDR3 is TGTGCCAGCAGTTTAAGGGGGACCTCCTACGAGCAGTACTTC.

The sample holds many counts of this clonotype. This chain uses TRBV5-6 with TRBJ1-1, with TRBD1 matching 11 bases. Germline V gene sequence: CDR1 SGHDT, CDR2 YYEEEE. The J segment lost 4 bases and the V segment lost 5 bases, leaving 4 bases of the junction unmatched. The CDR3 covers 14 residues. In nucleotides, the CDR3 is TGTGCCAGCAGTTTTGGGACAGGGGGCACTGAAGCTTTCTTT. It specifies CASSFGTGGTEAFF.